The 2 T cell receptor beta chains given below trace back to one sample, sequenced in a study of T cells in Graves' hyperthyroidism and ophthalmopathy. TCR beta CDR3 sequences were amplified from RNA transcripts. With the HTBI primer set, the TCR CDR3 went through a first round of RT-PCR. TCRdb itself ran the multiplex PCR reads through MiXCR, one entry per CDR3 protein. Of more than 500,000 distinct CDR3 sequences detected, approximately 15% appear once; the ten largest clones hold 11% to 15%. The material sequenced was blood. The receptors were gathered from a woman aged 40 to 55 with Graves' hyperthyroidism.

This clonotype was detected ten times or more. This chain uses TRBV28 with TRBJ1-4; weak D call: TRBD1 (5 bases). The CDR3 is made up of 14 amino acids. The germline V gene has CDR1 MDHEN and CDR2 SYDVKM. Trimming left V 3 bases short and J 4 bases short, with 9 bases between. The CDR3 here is CASSLGRDNEKLFF. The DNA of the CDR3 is TGTGCCAGCAGTTTGGGCAGGGATAATGAAAAACTGTTTTTT. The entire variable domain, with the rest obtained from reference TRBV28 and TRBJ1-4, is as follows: DVKVTQSSRYLVKRTGEKVFLECVQDMDHENMFWYRQDPGLGLRLIYFSYDVKMKEKGDIPEGYSVSREKKERFSLILESASTNQTSMYLCASSLGRDNEKLFFGSGTQLSVL.

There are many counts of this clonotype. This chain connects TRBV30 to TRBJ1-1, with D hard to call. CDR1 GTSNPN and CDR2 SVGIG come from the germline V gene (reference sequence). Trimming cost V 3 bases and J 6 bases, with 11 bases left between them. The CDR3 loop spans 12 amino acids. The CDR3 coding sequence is TGTGCCTGGAGCCCCGTAGGACCTGAAGCTTTCTTT. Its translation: CAWSPVGPEAFF.